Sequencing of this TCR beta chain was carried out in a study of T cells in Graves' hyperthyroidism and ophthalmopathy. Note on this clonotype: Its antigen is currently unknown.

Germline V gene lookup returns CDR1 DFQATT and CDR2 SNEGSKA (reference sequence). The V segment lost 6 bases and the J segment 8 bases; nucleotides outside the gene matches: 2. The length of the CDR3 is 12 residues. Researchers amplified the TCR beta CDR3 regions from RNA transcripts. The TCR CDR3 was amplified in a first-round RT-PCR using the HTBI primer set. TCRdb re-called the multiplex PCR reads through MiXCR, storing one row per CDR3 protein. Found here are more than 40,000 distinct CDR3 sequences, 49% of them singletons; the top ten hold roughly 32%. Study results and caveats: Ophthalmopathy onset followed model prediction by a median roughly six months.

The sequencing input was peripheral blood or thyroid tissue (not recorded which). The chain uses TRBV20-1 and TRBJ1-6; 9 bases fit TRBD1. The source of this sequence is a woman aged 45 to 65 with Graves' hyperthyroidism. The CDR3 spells CSADRGDSPLHF. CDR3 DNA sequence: TGCAGTGCCGACAGGGGGGATTCACCCCTCCACTTT.